This passage covers 20 T cell receptor beta chains from one sample sequenced in a study of spatial heterogeneity in lung cancer. The time point: sample taken at primary tumor resection. TCRs were sequenced from unsorted whole RNA of tumor, nontumor lung or PBMC. TCRdb reprocessed the 5' RACE reads with MiXCR, giving one entry per CDR3 protein. In the table there are approximately 81,000 distinct CDR3 sequences, roughly 12% of which are singletons. The specimen was PBMCs, collected at surgery. The receptors shown here come from a male donor with early-stage non-small cell lung cancer.

This clonotype was recorded many times. This rearrangement joins TRBV12-3 or TRBV12-4 to TRBJ1-2; D is undetermined. V lost 5 bases and J lost 0, with 13 bases in between. The CDR3 covers 15 residues. CDR3 amino acids: CASSPNSAPNYGYTF. For the CDR3, the DNA is TGTGCCAGCAGTCCTAACAGCGCTCCTAACTATGGCTACACCTTC.

This clonotype was seen only once. The V and J genes are TRBV9 and TRBJ1-2, with D possibly TRBD1 on 5 matching bases. V lost 4 bases and J lost 8, with 15 bases in between. This CDR3 is built from 13 residues. Looked up from germline, CDR1 is SGDLS and CDR2 is YYNGEE. The CDR3 DNA reads as TGTGCCAGCAGCTCTCCGGGGACGCAAGGCTACACCTTC. This encodes CASSSPGTQGYTF.

This chain connects TRBV27 to TRBJ2-1; unclear D gene. The V gene's germline CDR1 is MNHEY and CDR2 SMNVEV (reference sequence). Trimming pared 5 bases from V and 0 bases from J, leaving 11 bases between. The length of the CDR3 is 15 residues. CDR3 sequence (DNA): TGTGCCAGCAGTCAATACCTGAGCTCCTACAATGAGCAGTTCTTC. It yields the protein CASSQYLSSYNEQFF.

V and J are TRBV12-3 or TRBV12-4 and TRBJ2-2; a weak D match, TRBD2 (5 bases). Trimming took 5 bases from V and 2 from J, leaving 15 bases between them. The CDR3 totals 16 residues. CDR3 protein: CASSPLGDPNTGELFF. The CDR3 nucleotides read TGTGCCAGCAGTCCCCTCGGGGATCCCAACACCGGGGAGCTGTTTTTT.

The rearrangement links TRBV29-1 to TRBJ1-3, with D maybe TRBD1 (6 bases). Trimming took 6 bases from V and 0 from J, leaving 15 bases between them. CDR3 size: 15 residues. Per the germline V gene, CDR1 is SQVTM and CDR2 is ANQGSEA. In DNA form, the CDR3 reads TGCAGCGTACACGGGACACCTACCTCTGGAAACACCATATATTTT. Amino acid sequence: CSVHGTPTSGNTIYF.

This clonotype showed up just a few times. V usage is TRBV7-2 and J usage is TRBJ1-1, with D unclear. CDR3 size: 11 residues. Germline-derived CDR1 and CDR2 are SGHTA and FQGNSA. V lost 5 bases, J lost 11 bases, and 12 bases lay in between. The CDR3 bases are TGTGCCAGCAGCACTGGTGTTGAGGCTTTCTTT. Encoded protein: CASSTGVEAFF.

Regarding this clonotype: The junction departs from germline at one end; a sequencing error may be responsible. The chain recombines TRBV18 with TRBJ2-1; unclear D gene. The CDR3 covers 17 residues. The germline CDR1 and CDR2 sequences are KGHSH and LQKENI. The CDR3 DNA is TGTGCCAGCTCACCAGCAGCAACGTTGAGCTCCTACGATGAGCAGTTCTTC. This encodes CASSPAATLSSYDEQFF.

This clonotype has a handful of counts. The junction departs from the called germline gene at one end, perhaps through a read error. The chain has TRBV2 and TRBJ2-7; the match to TRBD2 covers 13 bases. Per germline, CDR1 SNHLY and CDR2 FYNNEI. The CDR3 extends over 17 amino acids. The CDR3 loop reads CASKRDFTSGRAYEQYF. CDR3 nucleotide sequence: TGTGCAAGCAAGCGGGATTTTACTAGCGGGAGGGCCTACGAGCAGTACTTC.

V is TRBV15 and J is TRBJ2-7, with D perhaps given as TRBD1 or TRBD2 (5 bases each). V lost 1 base, J lost 5 bases, and 6 bases lay in between. The CDR3 loop spans 12 amino acids. CDR1 LNHNV and CDR2 YYDKDF come from the germline V gene (reference sequence). This chain's CDR3 is CATSRVGDEQYF. The CDR3 nucleotides read TGTGCCACCAGCAGAGTGGGGGACGAGCAGTACTTC. Complete variable domain (other parts from reference TRBV15 and TRBJ2-7): DAMVIQNPRYQVTQFGKPVTLSCSQTLNHNVMYWYQQKSSQAPKLLFHYYDKDFNNEADTPDNFQSRRPNTSFCFLDIRSPGLGDTAMYLCATSRVGDEQYFGPGTRLTVT.

This clonotype occurred many times. The chain joins TRBV19 to TRBJ2-3; tentatively, D is TRBD1 or TRBD2 (6 bases each). Per the germline V gene, CDR1 is LNHDA and CDR2 is SQIVND (reference sequence). V shed 5 bases and J shed 2 bases, with 20 bases lying between them. This CDR3 spans 17 amino acids. The CDR3 nucleotides read TGTGCCAGTAGTGCCGAGGGGGGCCGGGAACTCACAGATACGCAGTATTTT. It codes for CASSAEGGRELTDTQYF.

This clonotype was recorded a few times. The genes are TRBV14 and TRBJ1-1; no reliable D call. Trimming left V 4 bases short and J 6 bases short, with 12 bases between. CDR1 and CDR2 (germline): SGHDN, FVKESK. The CDR3 consists of 13 residues. CDR3 amino acids: CASSLKGFPEAFF. The DNA of the CDR3 is TGTGCCAGCAGCCTAAAAGGTTTCCCTGAAGCTTTCTTT.

The gene calls are TRBV20-1 and TRBJ2-1; possible D gene TRBD2, 5 bases. The CDR3 totals 14 residues. Per germline, CDR1 DFQATT and CDR2 SNEGSKA (reference sequence). Between the trimmed V and J ends, which lost 5 bases and 3 bases, there was a span of 14 bases. This chain's CDR3 is CSAEIARLYNEQFF. For the CDR3, the DNA is TGCAGTGCTGAGATAGCGAGACTCTACAATGAGCAGTTCTTC.

The gene calls are TRBV24-1 and TRBJ2-1; 8 bases fit TRBD2. The germline V gene encodes CDR1 KGHDR and CDR2 SFDVKD. The CDR3 spans 15 residues. Trimming took 9 bases from V and 8 from J; bases not matched to a gene: 14. The CDR3 reads CATHASGSGGDEQFF. The CDR3 nucleotides are TGTGCCACCCACGCGAGTGGCTCGGGGGGGGATGAGCAGTTCTTC.

This clonotype has only a few counts. The gene calls are TRBV7-8 and TRBJ2-3; D call uncertain. This CDR3 is built from 15 residues. V lost 1 base and J lost 5, with 13 bases in between. The V gene's germline CDR1 is SGHVS and CDR2 FQNEAQ. CDR3 DNA sequence: TGTGCCAGCAGCTTAGATGGAATATGGGGAGATACGCAGTATTTT. Translated, it gives CASSLDGIWGDTQYF.

The gene calls are TRBV7-2 and TRBJ2-7; TRBD1 matches at 10 bases. V trimming: 4 bases; J trimming: 2 bases; junction bases outside the gene matches: 8. Germline CDR1 reads SGHTA; CDR2 reads FQGNSA. This CDR3 has 16 residues. The chain's CDR3 is CASSSSGQGGTYEQYF. For the CDR3, the DNA is TGTGCCAGCAGCTCGTCCGGACAGGGGGGGACCTACGAGCAGTACTTC.

The chain couples TRBV7-9 to TRBJ2-1, with 7 bases aligning to TRBD1. The CDR3 loop spans 14 amino acids. Germline loops: CDR1 SEHNR, CDR2 FQNEAQ (reference sequence). V gave up 3 bases and J gave up 8 bases; unmatched junction bases: 7. In nucleotides, the CDR3 is TGTGCCAGCAGCTTCGGGGACAGCCGTGATGAGCAGTTCTTC. It specifies CASSFGDSRDEQFF.

About this clonotype itself: This may stem from a read error, because a much larger clone lies one nucleotide away. As the CDR3 is not closed by the conserved phenylalanine or tryptophan, this likely results from a read error. V and J are TRBV13 and TRBJ1-1, with TRBD1 identical over 8 bases. Germline CDR1 reads PRHDT; CDR2 reads FYEKMQ (reference sequence). V dropped 5 bases and J dropped 0; count of bases not matched to a gene: 5. There are 15 residues in the CDR3. The CDR3: CASSPGQGMNTEAFS. In nucleotides, the CDR3 is TGTGCCAGCAGCCCCGGACAGGGAATGAACACTGAAGCTTTCTCT.

This clonotype was seen a handful of times. The chain couples TRBV11-2 to TRBJ1-3; D ambiguous. Trimming removed 3 bases from V and 5 bases from J, with 11 bases in between. CDR1 is SGHAT, CDR2 FQNNGV, per germline. This CDR3 has 14 amino acids. The CDR3: CASSFFTGRNTIYF. The DNA of the CDR3 is TGTGCCAGCAGCTTTTTTACTGGTCGAAACACCATATATTTT. The full variable domain, its missing parts supplied by reference TRBV11-2 and TRBJ1-3, is EAGVAQSPRYKIIEKRQSVAFWCNPISGHATLYWYQQILGQGPKLLIQFQNNGVVDDSQLPKDRFSAERLKGVDSTLKIQPAKLEDSAVYLCASSFFTGRNTIYFGEGSWLTVV.

This clonotype has just a few counts. The gene calls are TRBV6-1 and TRBJ2-3, with TRBD2 matching 11 bases. The CDR3 totals 16 residues. The V and J ends lost 5 bases and 3 bases, in that order; junction bases with no gene match: 7. Germline assignment: CDR1 MNHNS and CDR2 SASEGT. The CDR3 reads CASSTLAGGGTDTQYF. The CDR3 nucleotides are TGTGCCAGCAGTACCCTAGCGGGGGGAGGTACAGATACGCAGTATTTT.

In this sample, this clonotype turned up many times. J is TRBJ2-5 and V is TRBV7-8, with TRBD2 matching over 10 bases. CDR3 length equals 16 residues. V lost 3 bases and J lost 5; bases outside the gene matches: 9. Germline CDR1 SGHVS, CDR2 FQNEAQ. In DNA form, the CDR3 reads TGTGCCAGCAGCTTGTCCAGCGGGAGGGAGGGGGAGACCCAGTACTTC. Residues: CASSLSSGREGETQYF.